A single sample is the source of the 29 T cell receptor beta chains below, sequenced in a study of T-cell reconstitution after alpha-beta-depleted transplantation in children. Unique molecular identifiers were incorporated during preparation of the TCRbeta library. TCRdb fed the PCR reads into MiXCR, producing one record per CDR3 protein. Of nearly 400,000 distinct CDR3 sequences listed, around 21% were seen once; the top ten hold 3.5% to 4%. The sample consisted of PBMCs from the stem cell graft donor, taken from the stem cell graft. Receptors were obtained from a human donor who donated a stem cell graft to a child with acute myeloid leukemia.

This chain links TRBV7-2 with TRBJ1-5, with 9 positions matching TRBD1. The J segment lost 0 bases and the V segment lost 2 bases, leaving 2 bases of the junction unmatched. CDR1 and CDR2 from the germline V gene are SGHTA and FQGNSA. The CDR3 has 16 amino acids. The CDR3 DNA is TGTGCCAGCAGCTTAACAGGGGGCCATAGCAATCAGCCCCAGCATTTT. Translated, it gives CASSLTGGHSNQPQHF.

This clonotype was detected many times. The chain is built from TRBV12-3 or TRBV12-4 and TRBJ2-1, with 7 nucleotides matching TRBD2. Trimming removed 6 bases from V and 8 bases from J; junction bases left unmatched: 13. This CDR3 spans 15 amino acids. The chain's CDR3 is CASSSVAGLGHEQFF. The CDR3 nucleotides read TGTGCCAGCAGCTCCGTAGCGGGCCTTGGCCATGAGCAGTTCTTC.

The rearrangement joins TRBV10-3 to TRBJ2-1; D uncertain. This CDR3 is built from 15 residues. V was trimmed by 0 bases and J by 6 bases, leaving 12 bases between them. CDR1 is ENHRY and CDR2 is SYGVKD in the germline V gene. The CDR3 DNA follows: TGTGCCATCAGTGAGTCCAGGTTTCGGCTCAATGAGCAGTTCTTC. Protein: CAISESRFRLNEQFF.

In this sample, this clonotype turned up a few times. CDR3 bases: TGCAGCGGTCCGGGACACCGAAAAGAGACCCAGTACTTC. The encoded protein is CSGPGHRKETQYF. The chain links TRBV29-1 to TRBJ2-5; TRBD1 is a possible D gene (6 bases). Germline V gene sequence: CDR1 SQVTM, CDR2 ANQGSEA. The CDR3 is 13 amino acids. Trimming left V 7 bases short and J 3 bases short, with 15 bases between.

This clonotype has only a few counts. The chain couples TRBV29-1 to TRBJ2-5, with D tentatively TRBD1 (5 bases). CDR1 SQVTM and CDR2 ANQGSEA come from the germline V gene. Trimming left V 4 bases short and J 3 bases short, with 9 bases between. The CDR3 loop spans 12 amino acids. CDR3 region: CSVVVGEETQYF. In DNA, the CDR3 is TGCAGCGTTGTCGTAGGGGAAGAGACCCAGTACTTC.

This clonotype has ten or more counts. The chain recombines TRBV27 with TRBJ2-7; the D gene is possibly TRBD1 (5 bases). The CDR3 runs 14 residues. With 6 bases removed from V and 3 bases from J, the gap between germline ends came to 15 bases. Germline V CDR1 and CDR2: MNHEY, SMNVEV (reference sequence). The CDR3, as DNA: TGTGCCAGCAGCCCTACAGGACAACGCTACGAGCAGTACTTC. Its protein product is CASSPTGQRYEQYF.

The V and J genes are TRBV28 and TRBJ2-2; D is unresolved. The length of the CDR3 is 12 residues. From germline, CDR1 is MDHEN and CDR2 SYDVKM. V gave up 3 bases and J gave up 6 bases, with 5 bases separating them. CDR3 loop: CASSFRAGELFF. In DNA, the CDR3 is TGTGCCAGCAGTTTTAGGGCCGGGGAGCTGTTTTTT.

J is TRBJ2-7 and V is TRBV28, with 8 nucleotides matching TRBD1. Germline trimming cut 5 bases from V and 6 bases from J; bases unmatched to any gene: 6. CDR1 MDHEN and CDR2 SYDVKM come from the germline V gene. The CDR3 contains 13 residues. CDR3 DNA: TGTGCCAGCAGTCGGACAGGGTTTGGCGAGCAGTACTTC. Protein sequence: CASSRTGFGEQYF.

The rearrangement joins TRBV20-1 to TRBJ2-7, with D tentatively TRBD2 (6 bases). The CDR3 length is 15 residues. V was shortened by 0 bases and J by 5 bases, with 17 bases between the two germline ends. CDR1 is DFQATT and CDR2 is SNEGSKA in the germline V gene (reference sequence). CDR3 nucleotide sequence: TGCAGTGCTAGAGACCTTAGCGGATTTCCCGACGAGCAGTACTTC. Its translation: CSARDLSGFPDEQYF.

This clonotype was counted only a few times. The CDR3 region is CASSGLAEYNEQFF. CDR3 coding DNA: TGTGCCAGCAGCGGACTAGCGGAATACAATGAGCAGTTCTTC. This sequence joins TRBV27 and TRBJ2-1, with 10 bases fitting TRBD2. Trimming took 6 bases from V and 4 from J; bases not matched to a gene: 3. The CDR3 consists of 14 residues. Germline assignment: CDR1 MNHEY and CDR2 SMNVEV (reference sequence).

This clonotype was seen a few times. The rearrangement links TRBV24-1 to TRBJ2-1; 8 nucleotides line up with TRBD2. The V gene's germline CDR1 is KGHDR and CDR2 SFDVKD. V lost 5 bases, J lost 4 bases, and 9 bases stayed unmatched. This CDR3 region has 16 residues. The CDR3 DNA is TGTGCCACCAGTGCTCCCCGGGGGGGGGCTTACAATGAGCAGTTCTTC. It translates to CATSAPRGGAYNEQFF.

This chain connects TRBV7-2 to TRBJ2-3; 12 positions agree with TRBD2. The trim removed 4 bases at V and 0 bases at J, leaving 5 bases unmatched. Germline assignment: CDR1 SGHTA and CDR2 FQGNSA. This CDR3 has 17 residues. The CDR3 loop reads CASSSVGTSGSTDTQYF. The CDR3 DNA is TGTGCCAGCAGCTCAGTCGGGACTAGCGGGAGCACAGATACGCAGTATTTT.

This clonotype appeared many times. CDR3 amino acids: CASSLSYNEQFF. The CDR3, as DNA: TGTGCCAGCAGTTTATCCTACAATGAGCAGTTCTTC. The chain couples TRBV12-3 or TRBV12-4 to TRBJ2-1; D is undetermined. V lost 2 bases and J lost 1, with 0 bases in between. CDR3 length equals 12 residues.

CDR3 nucleotide sequence: TGTGCCAGCAGCCAATTGACAGGTCGTACGTACGAGCAGTACTTC. Translated, it gives CASSQLTGRTYEQYF. The chain recombines TRBV3-1 with TRBJ2-7; D perhaps matches TRBD1 (6 bases). Between the trimmed V and J ends, which lost 2 bases and 4 bases, there was a span of 15 bases. Looked up from germline, CDR1 is LGHDT and CDR2 is YNNKEL (reference sequence). The CDR3 length is 15 residues.

This clonotype was seen many times. The chain carries TRBV12-3 or TRBV12-4 and TRBJ2-6; either TRBD1 or TRBD2 may fit D (5 bases each). V shed 3 bases and J shed 2 bases, with 8 bases lying between them. This CDR3 region has 15 residues. The CDR3 sequence: CASSLRGTGANVLTF. The CDR3 coding sequence is TGTGCCAGCAGTTTGAGGGGAACTGGGGCCAACGTCCTGACTTTC.

This clonotype occurred many times. This chain links TRBV20-1 with TRBJ2-1; D is possibly TRBD1 or TRBD2 (5 bases each). The germline gives CDR1 DFQATT, CDR2 SNEGSKA (reference sequence). V was trimmed by 5 bases and J by 6 bases, leaving 11 bases between them. The CDR3 runs to 12 residues. The CDR3 loop reads CSAHRGSNEQFF. In DNA, the CDR3 is TGCAGTGCTCACCGGGGCTCCAATGAGCAGTTCTTC.

This clonotype was detected a few times. The chain couples TRBV15 to TRBJ2-4; D is ambiguous. CDR3 size: 12 residues. In germline, CDR1 is LNHNV, CDR2 YYDKDF (reference sequence). Trimming shortened V by 5 bases and J by 10 bases, and 12 bases separated the two germline ends. CDR3 bases: TGTGCCACCAGCTCCCGGTTTGAGATTCAGTACTTC. Its protein product is CATSSRFEIQYF. Filled out from reference TRBV15 and TRBJ2-4, the complete variable domain reads DAMVIQNPRYQVTQFGKPVTLSCSQTLNHNVMYWYQQKSSQAPKLLFHYYDKDFNNEADTPDNFQSRRPNTSFCFLDIRSPGLGDTAMYLCATSSRFEIQYFGAGTRLSVL.

This clonotype appeared many times. This chain joins TRBV4-1 and TRBJ2-1, with D perhaps being TRBD1 or TRBD2 (7 bases each). Per germline, CDR1 MGHRA and CDR2 YSYEKL. Trimming cost V 1 base and J 6 bases, with 16 bases left between them. The CDR3 spans 16 residues. CDR3 region: CASSQGQGWGGNEQFF. CDR3 coding DNA: TGCGCCAGCAGCCAAGGACAGGGCTGGGGGGGCAATGAGCAGTTCTTC.

Many counts were recorded for this clonotype. In DNA, the CDR3 is TGTGCCACCAGCAGAGATAAGGCCGGGATCCCAGATACGCAGTATTTT. Protein sequence: CATSRDKAGIPDTQYF. The rearrangement links TRBV15 to TRBJ2-3; tentatively, D is TRBD2 (5 bases). The CDR3 runs to 16 residues. Germline-derived CDR1 and CDR2 are LNHNV and YYDKDF (reference sequence). Deletions cut 0 bases from V and 4 bases from J, with 14 bases between.

The chain is built from TRBV27 and TRBJ2-2; weak D call: TRBD2 (5 bases). This CDR3 region has 13 residues. Trimming removed 5 bases at V and 5 bases at J, with 9 bases between. CDR1 is MNHEY, CDR2 SMNVEV, per germline (reference sequence). CDR3 sequence: CASSVLATGELFF. In nucleotides, the CDR3 is TGTGCCAGCAGTGTCCTAGCAACCGGGGAGCTGTTTTTT.

This clonotype was found a few times. V usage is TRBV24-1 and J usage is TRBJ2-1; 10 bases fit TRBD2. Looked up from germline, CDR1 is KGHDR and CDR2 is SFDVKD. CDR3 length equals 17 residues. The V gene end was trimmed by 3 bases and the J gene end by 1 base; junction bases not matched to a gene: 5. The CDR3 nucleotides are TGTGCCACCAGTGATCTCCGGACTAGCGGTTCCTACAATGAGCAGTTCTTC. Encoded protein: CATSDLRTSGSYNEQFF.

The chain uses TRBV7-2 and TRBJ2-1; 8 bases fit TRBD2. This CDR3 contains 22 residues. Germline CDR1 and CDR2: SGHTA and FQGNSA. V was pared by 3 bases and J by 3 bases, with 25 bases of the junction left unmatched. The CDR3 DNA sequence: TGTGCCAGCAGCTTCCCACCTAGACCCGAGCTTGGGCGGGAGGCCCTCTACAATGAGCAGTTCTTC. As protein: CASSFPPRPELGREALYNEQFF.

This clonotype was observed many times. At one end, the junction sequence differs from germline, possibly due to a read error. V usage is TRBV7-8 and J usage is TRBJ2-1; perhaps TRBD2 as D (6 bases). CDR3 size: 11 residues. Germline CDR1 reads SGHVS; CDR2 reads FQNEAQ. CDR3 DNA: TGTGCCAGCAGCTTGGAAGGGACTCCAGTCTTC. The encoded protein is CASSLEGTPVF.

This clonotype was recorded many times. V is TRBV29-1 and J is TRBJ2-1, with D perhaps TRBD2 (6 bases). The CDR3 covers 15 residues. Germline CDR1 and CDR2: SQVTM and ANQGSEA. With 4 bases removed from V and 2 bases from J, the gap between germline ends came to 15 bases. The CDR3: CSVASLAVTYNEQFF. Written as DNA, the CDR3 is TGCAGCGTTGCCTCCTTAGCGGTTACCTACAATGAGCAGTTCTTC.

This clonotype was recorded many times. The J gene is TRBJ2-1, the V gene TRBV7-2, with TRBD2 matching over 8 bases. V lost 0 bases to trimming and J lost 13 bases; unmatched junction nucleotides: 5. The CDR3 runs 13 residues. Germline V gives CDR1 SGHTA, CDR2 FQGNSA. CDR3 nucleotide sequence: TGTGCCAGCAGCTTAGCTACGGGAGGGCCCCAGTTCTTC. This gives the protein CASSLATGGPQFF.

This chain uses TRBV7-3 with TRBJ2-1, with D perhaps matching TRBD2 (7 bases). Germline values: CDR1 SGHTA, CDR2 FQGTGA. The CDR3 consists of 17 residues. V lost 1 base and J 1 base, leaving 14 bases between the germline ends. The CDR3 sequence: CASSLRGTLASYNEQFF. The CDR3 DNA reads TGTGCCAGCAGCTTAAGAGGGACACTAGCGTCCTACAATGAGCAGTTCTTC.

The V call is TRBV2, the J call TRBJ1-2, with 9 bases fitting TRBD1. V shed 6 bases and J 3 bases; nucleotides not matched to a gene: 5. The CDR3 has 14 amino acids. Germline-derived CDR1 and CDR2 are SNHLY and FYNNEI. The CDR3 region has the DNA TGTGCCAGCAGCCCGGGACAGGGCTACTATGGCTACACCTTC. It encodes CASSPGQGYYGYTF.

This clonotype was counted at least ten times. V and J are TRBV20-1 and TRBJ2-1; 10 bases agree with TRBD2. J gave up 4 bases and V 6 bases, and 6 bases lay outside the gene matches. The V gene's germline CDR1 is DFQATT and CDR2 SNEGSKA (reference sequence). This CDR3 has 14 residues. This CDR3 reads CSAPLAGQYNEQFF. The CDR3 nucleotides are TGCAGTGCACCACTAGCGGGGCAGTACAATGAGCAGTTCTTC.

This chain joins TRBV20-1 and TRBJ2-1; no clear D. The V and J ends lost 3 bases and 8 bases respectively, with 8 bases between them. Germline lookup yields CDR1 DFQATT and CDR2 SNEGSKA (reference sequence). The CDR3 contains 11 residues. Here the CDR3 DNA reads TGCAGTGCTAGGGAAGTGGATGAGCAGTTCTTC. Encoded protein: CSAREVDEQFF.